Presented here are 31 T cell receptor beta chains from one specimen sequenced in a study of blood T cell repertoires in COVID-19. Clones were read by immunoSEQ multiplex PCR, and TCRdb kept only the in-frame ones, dropping some. Of about 200,000 clones listed, roughly 81% are singletons. The sample was peripheral blood. All receptors derive from a woman aged 80 or over with acute or convalescent COVID-19.

The gene calls are TRBV18 and TRBJ2-7; possibly TRBD1 for D (5 bases). Germline values: CDR1 KGHSH, CDR2 LQKENI. The length of the CDR3 is 14 residues. Trimming removed 0 bases at V and 2 bases at J, with 8 bases between. The CDR3 region is CASSPPQGPYEQYF. The CDR3 DNA sequence: TGTGCCAGCTCACCACCGCAGGGTCCCTACGAGCAGTACTTC.

The rearrangement uses TRBV11-3 and TRBJ2-1; D perhaps matches TRBD2 (6 bases). V was cut by 8 bases and J by 4 bases, with 18 bases left in between. Germline V gives CDR1 SGHNT, CDR2 YENEEA. This CDR3 is built from 15 residues. This CDR3 reads CASLDSRRGYNEQFF. The CDR3 DNA follows: TGTGCCAGCCTAGACTCTAGGAGGGGATACAATGAGCAGTTCTTC.

Of note for this clone: Distinct nucleotide sequences in the sample also encode this CDR3. The chain uses TRBV7-2 and TRBJ1-2, with no clear D. The V gene lost 1 base and the J gene lost 5 bases, with 8 bases spanning the gap. Germline loops: CDR1 SGHTA, CDR2 FQGNSA. The CDR3 consists of 13 residues. In DNA form, the CDR3 reads TGTGCCAGCAGCTTAGAACGGTTATATGGCTACACCTTC. Translated, it gives CASSLERLYGYTF.

V usage is TRBV7-2 and J usage is TRBJ1-2; 7 nucleotides match TRBD1. The V segment lost 3 bases and the J segment 0 bases; nucleotides outside the gene matches: 7. This CDR3 region has 16 residues. Germline V gives CDR1 SGHTA, CDR2 FQGNSA. The DNA for the CDR3 is TGTGCCAGCAGCTTTGGAGGACAGGAAGCTAACTATGGCTACACCTTC. Protein product: CASSFGGQEANYGYTF.

The CDR3 sequence is CASSYSDRVYGYTF. For the CDR3, the DNA is TGTGCCAGCAGTTACTCTGACAGGGTTTACGGCTACACCTTC. The J gene is TRBJ1-2, the V gene TRBV6-5; 7 bases fit TRBD1. Trimming cost V 0 bases and J 8 bases; bases outside gene matches: 6. Germline-derived CDR1 and CDR2 are MNHEY and SVGAGI. This CDR3 region has 14 residues.

This clone was found once. This sequence joins TRBV24-1 and TRBJ2-1; maybe TRBD1 (6 bases). The CDR3 loop spans 14 amino acids. Trimming cost V 5 bases and J 8 bases, with 15 bases left between them. Germline V gene sequence: CDR1 KGHDR, CDR2 SFDVKD. The CDR3 spells CATSGIGGLDEQFF. The DNA for the CDR3 is TGTGCCACCAGTGGGATAGGGGGTCTTGATGAGCAGTTCTTC.

The rearrangement links TRBV7-6 to TRBJ2-3; 9 bases match TRBD2. The CDR3 runs 22 residues. Per the germline V gene, CDR1 is SGHVS and CDR2 is FNYEAQ. Germline trimming cut 1 base from V and 6 bases from J; bases unmatched to any gene: 26. CDR3 coding DNA: TGTGCCAGCAGCTTAGAGGCACCGGACTCACTAATCACTAGCGGGTTTACGGATACGCAGTATTTT. Translated: CASSLEAPDSLITSGFTDTQYF.

This clone was observed once. CDR3 bases: TGCAGCGTTGAAGATCGATACCTAGGCACAGATACGCAGTATTTT. Translated, it gives CSVEDRYLGTDTQYF. This chain links TRBV29-1 with TRBJ2-3; the D is unclear. The V gene lost 0 bases and the J gene lost 1 base, with 11 bases spanning the gap. The CDR3 totals 15 residues. Germline CDR1 SQVTM, CDR2 ANQGSEA.

The chain recombines TRBV6-5 with TRBJ1-3, with a weak D call TRBD1 (5 bases). V lost 7 bases to trimming and J lost 0 bases, with 13 bases between them. This CDR3 is built from 15 residues. The germline V gene encodes CDR1 MNHEY and CDR2 SVGAGI. This chain's CDR3 is CASIRDWSSGNTIYF. The CDR3 coding sequence is TGTGCCAGCATTCGGGACTGGAGCTCTGGAAACACCATATATTTT.

The chain couples TRBV6-4 to TRBJ2-1; 11 positions agree with TRBD2. With V trimmed by 5 bases and J by 9 bases, 9 bases remained unmatched. CDR1 and CDR2 (germline): MRHNA, SNTAGT. This CDR3 region has 15 residues. CDR3 residues: CASSSSSGRNFEQFF. In nucleotides, the CDR3 is TGTGCCAGCAGTTCTTCTAGCGGGAGGAACTTTGAGCAGTTCTTC.

V and J are TRBV6-2 or TRBV6-3 and TRBJ2-3, with 9 bases identical to TRBD2. J gave up 3 bases and V 0 bases, and 7 bases lay outside the gene matches. CDR1 and CDR2 (germline): MNHEY, SVGEGT. This CDR3 has 17 amino acids. The CDR3 DNA reads TGTGCCAGCAGTTACTCGGCGGGAGGGCCGCGGACAGATACGCAGTATTTT. Translating it yields CASSYSAGGPRTDTQYF.

This clone appeared a few times. The chain links TRBV10-3 to TRBJ2-1; TRBD2 aligns across 10 bases. The germline gives CDR1 ENHRY, CDR2 SYGVKD. The CDR3 contains 14 residues. J gave up 9 bases and V 3 bases, and 5 bases lay outside the gene matches. CDR3: CAISDLAGATEQFF. The CDR3 nucleotides read TGTGCCATCAGTGATCTAGCGGGAGCTACTGAGCAGTTCTTC.

This rearrangement joins TRBV4-2 to TRBJ2-2; 9 nucleotides agree with TRBD2. The germline V gene encodes CDR1 LGHNA and CDR2 YNFKEQ. V lost 3 bases and J lost 8; bases outside the gene matches: 10. The CDR3 is 16 amino acids. The CDR3 protein is CASSHRLAALEGELFF. The CDR3 bases are TGTGCCAGCAGCCACCGACTAGCGGCCTTGGAGGGGGAGCTGTTTTTT.

This clone was observed once. The rearrangement links TRBV2 to TRBJ2-7; 12 positions agree with TRBD1. The CDR3 loop spans 14 amino acids. Per the germline V gene, CDR1 is SNHLY and CDR2 is FYNNEI. With 4 bases clipped from V and 4 bases from J, the junction kept 2 bases outside the gene matches. CDR3 sequence reads: CASSGGQGAYEQYF. The CDR3 DNA reads as TGTGCCAGCAGTGGGGGACAGGGGGCTTACGAGCAGTACTTC.

The chain employs TRBV3-1 (or the pseudogene TRBV3-2) and TRBJ1-4; D possibly corresponds to TRBD1 (6 bases). Trimming pared 5 bases from V and 8 bases from J, leaving 15 bases between. CDR1 is LGHDT and CDR2 is YNNKEL in the germline V gene (reference sequence). This CDR3 spans 14 amino acids. The CDR3 coding sequence is TGTGCCAGCAGCTCACCGGGACAACTGGAAAAACTGTTTTTT. It is translated as CASSSPGQLEKLFF.

The sample holds one count of this clone. The chain employs TRBV9 and TRBJ2-3; D might be TRBD1 (6 bases). Trimming took off 3 bases at V and 2 bases at J, with 10 bases between the two ends. Germline CDR1 is SGDLS and CDR2 is YYNGEE. This CDR3 region has 14 residues. In DNA form, the CDR3 reads TGTGCCAGCAGCGCTGGACAGTCCACAGATACGCAGTATTTT. Translation gives CASSAGQSTDTQYF.

This clone occurred a few times. The chain uses TRBV3-1 (or the pseudogene TRBV3-2) and TRBJ2-7; TRBD1 agrees at 9 bases. The trim removed 2 bases at V and 2 bases at J, leaving 4 bases unmatched. This CDR3 is 15 amino acids long. In germline, CDR1 is LGHDT, CDR2 YNNKEL (reference sequence). CDR3 nucleotides: TGTGCCAGCAGCCAACCCGGGACAGGGACCTACGAGCAGTACTTC. Amino acids: CASSQPGTGTYEQYF.

The J gene is TRBJ2-5, the V gene TRBV5-4; TRBD1 matches 8 bases. Unmatched junction bases numbered 2, after V lost 2 bases and J lost 5 bases. The CDR3 contains 13 residues. The germline V gene has CDR1 SGHNT and CDR2 YYREEE (reference sequence). The DNA for the CDR3 is TGTGCCAGCAGCTTACAGGGGGTGGAGACCCAGTACTTC. Encoded protein: CASSLQGVETQYF.

This chain joins TRBV5-6 and TRBJ1-1, with no clear D. Germline V gene sequence: CDR1 SGHDT, CDR2 YYEEEE. V was cut by 4 bases and J by 3 bases, with 16 bases left in between. CDR3 length: 15 amino acids. The DNA for the CDR3 is TGTGCCAGCAGCCCGCGGCGCGACTGGGACACTGAAGCTTTCTTT. As protein: CASSPRRDWDTEAFF.

This clone was seen more than once but under ten times. The CDR3 bases are TGTGCCAGCAGCCAGAGTTCGAGAGGGAATCAGCCCCAGCATTTT. Residues: CASSQSSRGNQPQHF. The chain links TRBV3-1 (or the pseudogene TRBV3-2) to TRBJ1-5; D gene uncertain. Germline V gene data show CDR1 as LGHDT and CDR2 as YNNKEL (reference sequence). The CDR3 sequence is 15 residues long. The V gene lost 3 bases and the J gene lost 4 bases, with 13 bases spanning the gap.

A single count supports this clone. The chain is built from TRBV5-1 and TRBJ2-7; TRBD1 is a possible D gene (6 bases). The CDR3 length is 15 residues. Between the trimmed V and J ends, which lost 4 bases and 0 bases, there was a span of 14 bases. Germline CDR1 and CDR2: SGHRS and YFSETQ. CDR3 amino acids: CASSPRTEISYEQYF. The CDR3 region has the DNA TGCGCCAGCAGCCCGAGGACAGAAATCTCCTACGAGCAGTACTTC.

This clone has just one count. This chain joins TRBV7-2 and TRBJ2-3; 12 bases line up with TRBD2. The junction had 11 bases not matched to a gene; V was cut back by 4 bases and J by 3 bases. Germline V gene sequence: CDR1 SGHTA, CDR2 FQGNSA. This CDR3 spans 18 amino acids. In DNA, the CDR3 is TGTGCCAGCAGCTCCACACGCCTAGCGGGAGGGCCAACAGATACGCAGTATTTT. Protein: CASSSTRLAGGPTDTQYF.

The gene calls are TRBV29-1 and TRBJ1-2, with D hard to call. The CDR3 has 12 residues. Germline V lookup: CDR1 SQVTM, CDR2 ANQGSEA. Trimming pared 3 bases from V and 4 bases from J, leaving 9 bases between. The CDR3: CSVDQELYGYTF. In DNA form, the CDR3 reads TGCAGCGTTGATCAGGAACTCTATGGCTACACCTTC. Full variable domain (rest looked up from reference TRBV29-1 and TRBJ1-2): SAVISQKPSRDICQRGTSLTIQCQVDSQVTMMFWYRQQPGQSLTLIATANQGSEATYESGFVIDKFPISRPNLTFSTLTVSNMSPEDSSIYLCSVDQELYGYTFGSGTRLTVV.

This clone was recorded only once. CDR3 bases: TGTGCCAGCAGGGGACTCGTTCCCACAGATACGCAGTATTTT. Its protein is CASRGLVPTDTQYF. J is TRBJ2-3 and V is TRBV18; possible D gene TRBD2, 6 bases. The germline V and J ends were trimmed by 8 bases and 2 bases, with 14 bases remaining between them. Germline values: CDR1 KGHSH, CDR2 LQKENI. The CDR3 spans 14 residues.

This clone was detected only once. The gene calls are TRBV7-9 and TRBJ2-2; tentatively, D is TRBD2 (5 bases). V was trimmed by 1 base and J by 4 bases, leaving 13 bases between them. Germline V gives CDR1 SEHNR, CDR2 FQNEAQ (reference sequence). This CDR3 region has 16 residues. Here the CDR3 DNA reads TGTGCCAGCAGCTTAGGGATTGGGGAGATCACCGGGGAGCTGTTTTTT. Its protein is CASSLGIGEITGELFF.

The chain uses TRBV19 and TRBJ2-7; TRBD2 matches at 8 bases. Germline V gene sequence: CDR1 LNHDA, CDR2 SQIVND (reference sequence). The junction had 14 bases not matched to a gene; V was cut back by 5 bases and J by 8 bases. CDR3 length: 15 residues. The CDR3 bases are TGTGCCAGTAGTGGAACCGGGACTAGTAAAATCAAGCAGTACTTC. Translated, it gives CASSGTGTSKIKQYF.

This clone showed up just a few times. This chain connects TRBV2 to TRBJ2-7; TRBD1 agrees at 7 bases. V was pared by 6 bases and J by 6 bases, with 8 bases of the junction left unmatched. This CDR3 has 13 amino acids. CDR1 and CDR2 from the germline V gene are SNHLY and FYNNEI. DNA of the CDR3: TGTGCCAGCAGCCGACAGGGCTACCGCGAGCAGTACTTC. Amino acid sequence: CASSRQGYREQYF.

Only one count was recorded for this clone. This sequence joins TRBV21-1 and TRBJ1-2; the table assigns TRBD1, which was not confirmed against the DNA. TRBV21-1 is shown as a pseudogene. This CDR3 comprises 13 residues. The CDR3 is CASSSQVNYGYTF. DNA for the CDR3: TGTGCCAGCAGCTCTCAGGTAAACTATGGCTACACCTTC.

This clone has a single count. The genes are TRBV30 and TRBJ2-7, with 11 bases aligning to TRBD1. Looked up from germline, CDR1 is GTSNPN and CDR2 is SVGIG (reference sequence). This CDR3 is built from 13 residues. The J segment lost 7 bases and the V segment lost 1 base, leaving 3 bases of the junction unmatched. CDR3 bases: TGTGCCTGGAGTGGGACAGGGGGCAGGGAGCAGTACTTC. This gives the protein CAWSGTGGREQYF.

Only one count was recorded for this clone. The chain links TRBV24-1 to TRBJ2-1, with 8 nucleotides matching TRBD2. V lost 4 bases, J lost 1 base, and 11 bases stayed unmatched. The CDR3 runs to 18 residues. The germline V gene encodes CDR1 KGHDR and CDR2 SFDVKD. The CDR3 region is CATSDPSGGEGSYNEQFF. The CDR3 nucleotides read TGTGCCACCAGTGACCCCTCGGGGGGGGAGGGATCCTACAATGAGCAGTTCTTC.

The V call is TRBV29-1, the J call TRBJ1-1; D not resolved. Trimming left V 4 bases short and J 5 bases short, with 11 bases between. Germline V lookup: CDR1 SQVTM, CDR2 ANQGSEA. This CDR3 is built from 12 residues. Here the CDR3 DNA reads TGCAGCGTTGTCGTCATGAGGACTGAAGCTTTCTTT. Protein: CSVVVMRTEAFF.